A single sample gave rise to the 25 T cell receptor beta chains below, sequenced in a study of shared clonotypes between healthy human individuals. Repertoires were generated with immunoSEQ multiplex PCR, while TCRdb's copy carries only in-frame clones and drops some. The sample consists of 730,000 or so clones, about three quarters of them appearing once. The specimen was memory CD4+ T cells sorted from blood. The sample's subset: CD45RA-negative fraction. These receptors were obtained from a woman in her 30s in good health.

V usage is TRBV21-1 and J usage is TRBJ1-5; the D call in the table, TRBD1, was not verified against the DNA. TRBV21-1 is annotated as a pseudogene. The CDR3 has 17 residues. CDR3 nucleotides: TGTGCCAGCAGCGCCGATGAACAGGTGTTTAGCAATCAGCCCCAGCATTTT. Residues: CASSADEQVFSNQPQHF.

This clone was seen once. The chain has TRBV7-8 and TRBJ2-7, with 7 bases matching TRBD2. This CDR3 has 15 amino acids. From germline, CDR1 is SGHVS and CDR2 FQNEAQ. V lost 1 base to trimming and J lost 9 bases; unmatched junction nucleotides: 12. The CDR3: CASSLDQAGVRGQYF. The CDR3 DNA follows: TGTGCCAGCAGCTTAGATCAGGCGGGAGTAAGAGGGCAGTACTTC.

The rearrangement joins TRBV18 to TRBJ2-1, with TRBD2 identical over 11 bases. Per germline, CDR1 KGHSH and CDR2 LQKENI. The J segment lost 3 bases and the V segment lost 5 bases, leaving 6 bases of the junction unmatched. This CDR3 spans 16 amino acids. The CDR3 loop is CASSSLTSGVYNEQFF. The DNA of the CDR3 is TGTGCCAGCTCATCCCTGACTAGCGGGGTCTACAATGAGCAGTTCTTC. The whole variable domain, filled in from reference TRBV18 and TRBJ2-1, reads NAGVMQNPRHLVRRRGQEARLRCSPMKGHSHVYWYRQLPEEGLKFMVYLQKENIIDESGMPKERFSAEFPKEGPSILRIQQVVRGDSAAYFCASSSLTSGVYNEQFFGPGTRLTVL.

The chain links TRBV27 to TRBJ2-5, with D tentatively TRBD2 (5 bases). This CDR3 has 13 residues. Trimming pared 6 bases from V and 5 bases from J, leaving 13 bases between. Germline-derived CDR1 and CDR2 are MNHEY and SMNVEV (reference sequence). The CDR3 loop reads CASRTVGGETQYF. CDR3 nucleotides: TGTGCCAGCAGAACAGTCGGCGGGGAGACCCAGTACTTC.

The V call is TRBV5-5, the J call TRBJ2-7; the D is unclear. Trimming took 0 bases from V and 3 from J, leaving 13 bases between them. The CDR3 totals 15 residues. In germline, CDR1 is SGHKS, CDR2 YYEKEE (reference sequence). The CDR3: CASSLASLGNYEQYF. The CDR3 bases are TGTGCCAGCAGCTTGGCCAGTTTGGGTAACTACGAGCAGTACTTC.

This chain connects TRBV18 to TRBJ2-3; D gene unclear. The CDR3 is made up of 12 amino acids. Germline V gene lookup returns CDR1 KGHSH and CDR2 LQKENI. V dropped 5 bases and J dropped 6 bases, with 9 bases sitting between them. The CDR3 DNA is TGTGCCAGCTCATCACTCGGCGATACGCAGTATTTT. As protein: CASSSLGDTQYF.

The CDR3 protein is CAWAEQGARSPLHF. The CDR3 DNA reads as TGTGCCTGGGCAGAACAGGGGGCGCGATCACCCCTCCACTTT. The rearrangement uses TRBV30 and TRBJ1-6; 9 nucleotides match TRBD1. Per the germline V gene, CDR1 is GTSNPN and CDR2 is SVGIG (reference sequence). V lost 5 bases to trimming and J lost 10 bases; unmatched junction nucleotides: 9. The CDR3 sequence is 14 residues long.

This chain uses TRBV29-1 with TRBJ1-2; TRBD1 aligns across 7 bases. CDR1 is SQVTM and CDR2 is ANQGSEA in the germline V gene. CDR3 length equals 12 residues. After removal of 7 bases from V and 8 bases from J, the junction contained 10 bases not matched to a gene. The CDR3 loop reads CSARQGAGGYTF. Written as DNA, the CDR3 is TGCAGCGCCCGACAGGGCGCGGGGGGCTACACCTTC.

This chain joins TRBV6-5 and TRBJ2-1; 13 bases line up with TRBD2. This CDR3 is built from 15 residues. Trimming cost V 7 bases and J 7 bases; bases outside gene matches: 7. Germline CDR1 MNHEY, CDR2 SVGAGI. For the CDR3, the DNA is TGTGCCAGCACCGCACTAGCGGGAGGGCGGAATGAGCAGTTCTTC. Amino acid sequence: CASTALAGGRNEQFF.

The chain employs TRBV18 and TRBJ2-1; a possible D gene is TRBD1 (6 bases). CDR1 is KGHSH, CDR2 LQKENI, per germline. V lost 3 bases and J lost 7, with 16 bases in between. The length of the CDR3 is 15 residues. The CDR3 sequence is CASSPYRVLGNEQFF. The DNA for the CDR3 is TGTGCCAGCTCACCCTACAGGGTACTCGGGAATGAGCAGTTCTTC.

This sequence joins TRBV5-1 and TRBJ2-3; 8 bases are a match to TRBD1. After removal of 4 bases from V and 2 bases from J, the junction contained 9 bases not matched to a gene. The CDR3 covers 16 residues. Germline lookup yields CDR1 SGHRS and CDR2 YFSETQ. CDR3 DNA: TGCGCCAGCAGCGTCGGACAGGGCCCCCCCACAGATACGCAGTATTTT. Its translation: CASSVGQGPPTDTQYF.

This clone was picked up a small number of times. V is TRBV6-5 and J is TRBJ2-2; no definite D call. V was cut by 2 bases and J by 4 bases, with 11 bases left in between. The CDR3 consists of 15 residues. Germline values: CDR1 MNHEY, CDR2 SVGAGI. The CDR3 region is CASSYKPSATGELFF. The CDR3 coding sequence is TGTGCCAGCAGTTACAAGCCAAGTGCCACCGGGGAGCTGTTTTTT.

The CDR3 DNA reads as TGCGCCAGCAGCTTGGAATCGGTGACGGGAAGGGCAGATACGCAGTATTTT. The encoded protein is CASSLESVTGRADTQYF. The chain has TRBV5-1 and TRBJ2-3; D possibly corresponds to TRBD2 (5 bases). The CDR3 has 17 residues. V was cut by 0 bases and J by 4 bases, with 18 bases left in between. The V gene's germline CDR1 is SGHRS and CDR2 YFSETQ.

A remark on this clone: A read error may produce the germline difference seen at one junction end. The V call is TRBV6-5, the J call TRBJ1-2; no clear D. This CDR3 has 13 residues. In germline, CDR1 is MNHEY, CDR2 SVGAGI. The CDR3 nucleotides are TGTGCCATCAGTGAGTCCGGGGACTATGGCTACACCTTC. Protein sequence: CAISESGDYGYTF.

The rearrangement links TRBV21-1 to TRBJ2-7. TRBV21-1 is flagged as a pseudogene. The CDR3 has 17 residues. The CDR3 DNA follows: TGTGCCAGCAGCAAAGGAAAGAGTTTTATGACCACTTACGAGCAGTACTTC. As protein: CASSKGKSFMTTYEQYF.

The count of this clone is one. The J gene is TRBJ2-3, the V gene TRBV5-4; 9 bases agree with TRBD2. Losses at the gene ends were 4 bases for V and 0 bases for J; bases not matched to a gene: 3. This CDR3 spans 15 amino acids. Looked up from germline, CDR1 is SGHNT and CDR2 is YYREEE (reference sequence). This CDR3 is CASSQTSGSTDTQYF. In DNA, the CDR3 is TGTGCCAGCAGCCAGACTAGCGGTAGCACAGATACGCAGTATTTT.

This clone occurred once. The chain uses TRBV13 and TRBJ2-7; the D gene is possibly TRBD2 (6 bases). The V gene lost 1 base and the J gene lost 4 bases, with 11 bases spanning the gap. This CDR3 is built from 14 residues. Germline values: CDR1 PRHDT, CDR2 FYEKMQ (reference sequence). In nucleotides, the CDR3 is TGTGCCAGCAGCTTAGCAGCGGGTAATTACGAGCAGTACTTC. Translation gives CASSLAAGNYEQYF.

The chain couples TRBV5-1 to TRBJ2-1, with 8 positions matching TRBD1. V shed 3 bases and J 6 bases; nucleotides not matched to a gene: 5. Germline V gene lookup returns CDR1 SGHRS and CDR2 YFSETQ. This CDR3 has 14 residues. CDR3 sequence: CASSWGGQGNEQFF. The CDR3 DNA sequence: TGCGCCAGCAGCTGGGGAGGACAGGGCAATGAGCAGTTCTTC.

The rearrangement joins TRBV29-1 to TRBJ2-7, with 8 bases that match TRBD1. Trimming at V came to 6 bases and at J to 7 bases, leaving 14 bases not matched to a gene. There are 14 residues in the CDR3. Germline V lookup: CDR1 SQVTM, CDR2 ANQGSEA. The CDR3 sequence is CSVTRQGPGLEQYF. The CDR3, as DNA: TGCAGCGTAACCCGACAGGGGCCGGGTTTAGAGCAGTACTTC.

The rearrangement joins TRBV29-1 to TRBJ1-5, with 7 bases that match TRBD1. The junction had 12 bases not matched to a gene; V was cut back by 8 bases and J by 2 bases. Germline-derived CDR1 and CDR2 are SQVTM and ANQGSEA. The CDR3 totals 15 residues. The CDR3 protein is CSRDRNLFGNQPQHF. DNA of the CDR3: TGCAGCCGGGACAGAAACTTATTCGGCAATCAGCCCCAGCATTTT.

The table lists this clone with a count of one. J is TRBJ2-3 and V is TRBV6-5, with D uncertain. The CDR3 runs 15 residues. In germline, CDR1 is MNHEY, CDR2 SVGAGI. Trimming cost V 5 bases and J 0 bases, with 12 bases left between them. The DNA of the CDR3 is TGTGCCAGCAGTAACATAGTCGCTAGCACAGATACGCAGTATTTT. This sequence encodes CASSNIVASTDTQYF.

The V call is TRBV27, the J call TRBJ2-1, with D possibly being TRBD1 or TRBD2 (5 bases each). The V gene's germline CDR1 is MNHEY and CDR2 SMNVEV (reference sequence). This CDR3 has 16 amino acids. Trimming removed 4 bases at V and 8 bases at J, with 21 bases between. CDR3 nucleotides: TGTGCCAGCAGTTGGATGGACCAGGGAGTTTCTCATGAGCAGTTCTTC. Translation: CASSWMDQGVSHEQFF.

With regard to this clone: The sample holds other DNA sequences that translate to the same CDR3. CDR3 bases: TGTGCCAGCAGTGAATTGAGGGGGCTAGAGACCCAGTACTTC. Its translation: CASSELRGLETQYF. The J gene is TRBJ2-5, the V gene TRBV25-1; 7 bases map to TRBD1. CDR1 and CDR2 (germline): MGHDK, SYGVNS. J was trimmed by 4 bases and V by 1 base; bases with no gene match: 3. The CDR3 has 14 residues.

The chain joins TRBV5-1 to TRBJ1-2; maybe TRBD1 (5 bases). The CDR3 runs to 15 residues. Trimming cost V 4 bases and J 8 bases, with 21 bases left between them. The germline V gene has CDR1 SGHRS and CDR2 YFSETQ. The CDR3 loop is CASSPGHGGVPGYTF. The CDR3, as DNA: TGCGCCAGCAGCCCAGGACATGGTGGAGTCCCCGGCTACACCTTC.

This chain connects TRBV18 to TRBJ1-5, with D unresolved. V shed 6 bases and J shed 8 bases, with 14 bases lying between them. This CDR3 is 13 amino acids long. Germline V lookup: CDR1 KGHSH, CDR2 LQKENI. As DNA, the CDR3 is TGTGCCAGCTCCCCCGGGGTAGCAGAGCCCCAGCATTTT. It is translated as CASSPGVAEPQHF. Full variable domain (remainder filled in from reference TRBV18 and TRBJ1-5): NAGVMQNPRHLVRRRGQEARLRCSPMKGHSHVYWYRQLPEEGLKFMVYLQKENIIDESGMPKERFSAEFPKEGPSILRIQQVVRGDSAAYFCASSPGVAEPQHFGDGTRLSIL.